This T cell receptor beta chain was captured by sequencing in a study of blood T cell repertoires in COVID-19 (dated by TCRdb to 2018 to 2021). Broadly, across the study: Collaborator samples came from the United States, Italy and Spain and covered acute and convalescent phases of COVID-19. The material from the prospective study consisted of cDNA or gDNA derived from T cells, B-cell-depleted T cells, or PBMCs. Subjects who had been exposed to COVID-19, were actively infected with it, or had recovered from it provided the deeply sampled blood TCRbeta repertoires that made up the dataset. The repertoires were released in a freely available public database intended as a resource for research on the immune response to SARS-CoV-2. The samples were drawn from the first 160 participants of the ongoing ImmuneRACE study and from 1,254 subjects provided by 6 global collaborators. The sample metadata nearly always contained a de-identified subject ID, COVID-19 status, age in years and sex. HLA class I and class II types, where available, came from metadata supplied by the sample provider rather than from assay-based typing.

TCRbeta CDR3 regions were amplified from genomic DNA using the immunoSEQ Assay, a bias-controlled multiplex PCR. In the authors' own workflow: Within the assay, amplification of reference gene primers was used to estimate how many nucleated cells each sample contained. To quantify the absolute abundance of each unique TCRbeta CDR3 rearrangement, sequence reads were collapsed and filtered. Productive Simpson clonality was computed per sample as the square root of Simpson's diversity index over productive rearrangements. TCRdb retrieved this table from immuneACCESS and kept in-frame rearrangements only. Not all clones are present; in checked studies, unresolved V genes account for under half, and no reason is known for the remainder. V and J calls and clone size are as listed in that table; D and trimming were resolved from the DNA. The sample table shows some 180,000 clones, and more than 80% are seen once. Of the sample, roughly an eighth is held by the ten largest clones.

On this clone: Which antigen it targets is not known. Base qualities are missing; no much larger clone stands one base away.

One collaborating source in Seattle enrolled patients while the patients were actively infected and followed the patients over time throughout the course of disease. The collaborating institutions used their own protocols to collect whole blood in K2EDTA tubes. For TCRbeta analysis, collaborators shipped samples in one of three forms: frozen whole blood, isolated PBMCs, or DNA extracted from either of those sample types. Here is what the overall study found, with its caveats: The quantity of clinical and demographic metadata differed by source and by participant and was supplied without curation.

CDR1 is given as MNHEY and CDR2 as SVGAGI, both from the germline V gene. V drops 2 bases and J drops 5 bases, leaving 12 bases in between. The CDR3, cysteine through phenylalanine, is 14 amino acids long. The kept DNA is CDR3 alone, 42 bases in frame from the first base. This chain joins TRBV6-5 to TRBJ1-2; a weak D assignment points to TRBD1 (6 bases agree). This receptor was taken from a woman older than 75 with COVID-19, enrolled during active disease. The sequencing sample was made of peripheral blood. The CDR3 corresponds to CASSYQDSRYGYTF. The sequenced DNA is TGTGCCAGCAGTTACCAGGACAGTCGATATGGCTACACCTTC.